These T cell receptor beta chains were read from a single sample in a study of Graves' ophthalmopathy and Graves' hyperthyroidism. MiXCR, run by TCRdb on the multiplex PCR reads, gives a single entry per CDR3 protein. The sample yields roughly 400,000 distinct CDR3 sequences, approximately 15% seen once. Sequencing was performed on peripheral blood. These receptors all stem from a young woman with stable Graves' hyperthyroidism. Each CDR3 is given with its conserved first and last residue. A D gene is named only where the DNA matches it firmly. Not every row has a clone size; where given, it reads once, few, many or a size class.

j_call v_call clone_size d_call cdr3_aa cdr3_nt
TRBJ1-1 TRBV6-5 many TRBD1 CASRVPGQGLNTEAFF TGTGCCAGCAGGGTCCCGGGACAGGGGTTGAACACTGAAGCTTTCTTT
TRBJ2-5 TRBV7-8 many TRBD1 CASSLEGQGRETQYF TGTGCCAGCAGCTTAGAGGGACAGGGGAGAGAGACCCAGTACTTC
TRBJ1-2 TRBV18 NA TRBD1 CASSPRTGRDGYTF TGTGCCAGCTCACCTCGGACAGGGAGAGATGGCTACACCTTC
TRBJ1-1 TRBV2 many NA CASTSDRRNTEAFF TGTGCCAGCACCTCCGACAGGAGGAACACTGAAGCTTTCTTT
TRBJ2-7 TRBV12-3/TRBV12-4 many NA CASSPPGGGQYF TGTGCCAGCAGTCCCCCCGGGGGAGGGCAGTACTTC
TRBJ1-2 TRBV9 many TRBD1 CASSADRGYSF TGTGCCAGCAGCGCCGACAGGGGGTATTCCTTC
TRBJ1-2 TRBV4-1 NA NA CASSQVALSQAGYTF TGCGCCAGCAGCCAAGTGGCTCTGTCGCAGGCGGGCTACACCTTC
TRBJ1-1 TRBV12-3/TRBV12-4 many NA CASLGEGGEAFF TGTGCCAGCCTCGGGGAAGGTGGTGAAGCTTTCTTT
TRBJ1-5 TRBV19 many NA CASSIETVPSNQPQHF TGTGCCAGTAGTATAGAGACAGTTCCCAGCAATCAGCCCCAGCATTTT
TRBJ2-5 TRBV5-1 few TRBD2 CASSLGGGEETQYF TGCGCCAGCAGCTTAGGCGGGGGTGAAGAGACCCAGTACTTC
TRBJ1-2 TRBV5-1 NA NA CASSLGEPYGYTF TGCGCCAGCAGCTTGGGGGAGCCCTATGGCTACACCTTC
TRBJ1-2 TRBV7-8 many NA CASSLPGERYGYTF TGTGCCAGCAGCCTACCGGGGGAAAGGTATGGCTACACCTTC
TRBJ1-1 TRBV10-3 many TRBD1 CAMSQGAGTEAFF TGTGCCATGTCCCAGGGGGCTGGTACTGAAGCTTTCTTT
TRBJ1-2 TRBV6-1 NA TRBD1 CASSVEDRGVGYGYTF TGTGCCAGCAGTGTCGAGGACAGGGGAGTGGGGTATGGCTACACCTTC
TRBJ2-7 TRBV15 many TRBD1 CATSTWTGEQYF TGTGCCACCAGCACGTGGACAGGAGAGCAGTACTTC
TRBJ2-6 TRBV29-1 many NA CSVEVQGGPDVLTF TGCAGCGTTGAGGTACAGGGCGGCCCTGACGTCCTGACTTTC
TRBJ2-7 TRBV20-1 many TRBD2 CSANSGESSYEQYF TGCAGTGCGAATAGCGGGGAAAGCTCCTACGAGCAGTACTTC
TRBJ1-2 TRBV6-2/TRBV6-3 many NA CASSSNRVWEGYTF TGTGCCAGCAGTTCCAATCGGGTCTGGGAAGGCTACACCTTC
TRBJ2-5 TRBV4-1 many NA CASSQAGEDSETQYF TGCGCCAGCAGCCAAGCGGGTGAGGACTCAGAGACCCAGTACTTC
TRBJ1-2 TRBV12-3/TRBV12-4 NA NA CASSLSVKADYGYTF TGTGCCAGCAGTTTGTCGGTTAAAGCGGACTATGGCTACACCTTC
TRBJ1-5 TRBV6-5 many NA CASKAKSNQPQHF TGTGCCAGCAAGGCGAAGAGCAATCAGCCCCAGCATTTT
TRBJ1-5 TRBV20-1 many NA CSARPARGSNQPQHF TGCAGTGCTAGACCAGCGCGGGGTAGCAATCAGCCCCAGCATTTT
TRBJ1-2 TRBV20-1 many NA CSAPIRDGGESTF TGCAGTGCTCCGATAAGGGACGGAGGGGAGTCCACCTTC
TRBJ2-7 TRBV2 many TRBD1 CASTPSDRGGGYEQYF TGTGCCAGCACCCCCTCGGACAGGGGGGGTGGCTACGAGCAGTACTTC
TRBJ1-5 TRBV10-2 many TRBD1 CASTRGDQPQHF TGCGCCAGCACCAGGGGGGATCAGCCCCAGCATTTT
TRBJ1-2 TRBV6-1 many TRBD1 CASSRTGSPSYGYTF TGTGCCAGCAGTCGGACAGGGTCCCCTTCCTATGGCTACACCTTC
TRBJ1-5 TRBV6-1 NA NA CASCPSPGQPQHF TGTGCCAGCTGTCCAAGCCCCGGGCAGCCCCAGCATTTT
TRBJ1-5 TRBV12-3/TRBV12-4 many NA CASSPGGGLEPQHF TGTGCCAGCAGTCCCGGGGGAGGGTTGGAGCCCCAGCATTTT
TRBJ1-5 TRBV12-3/TRBV12-4 NA NA CASSPGVLSNQPQHF TGTGCCAGCAGCCCTGGGGTCCTTAGCAATCAGCCCCAGCATTTT
TRBJ1-2 TRBV19 NA NA CASSMTEYGYTF TGTGCCAGTAGTATGACAGAGTATGGCTACACCTTC
TRBJ1-1 TRBV6-5 many TRBD1 CASSYGGGGGTEAFF TGTGCCAGCAGTTACGGAGGGGGCGGGGGGACTGAAGCTTTCTTT
TRBJ1-5 TRBV6-1 many TRBD1 CASSAAGTGNAFSNQPQHF TGTGCCAGCAGTGCGGCCGGGACAGGGAACGCTTTTAGCAATCAGCCCCAGCATTTT
TRBJ1-5 TRBV6-1 NA NA CASRDRGPQHF TGTGCCAGCAGGGACAGAGGACCCCAGCATTTT
TRBJ2-7 TRBV24-1 few TRBD1 CATSDPRTGREQYF TGTGCCACCAGTGACCCTCGGACAGGAAGGGAGCAGTACTTC
TRBJ1-1 TRBV2 many NA CASSEDLGAPTEAFF TGTGCCAGCAGTGAAGACTTGGGGGCGCCCACTGAAGCTTTCTTT
TRBJ1-1 TRBV19 many TRBD1 CASRGQGHMNTEAFF TGTGCCAGTAGGGGACAGGGGCACATGAACACTGAAGCTTTCTTT
TRBJ1-1 TRBV7-2 NA NA CASSAYPLDSQAFF TGTGCCAGCAGCGCTTACCCGTTGGACAGCCAAGCTTTCTTT
TRBJ2-7 TRBV7-8 many TRBD2 CASSGSGGASPYEQYF TGTGCCAGCAGCGGAAGCGGGGGGGCTTCCCCCTACGAGCAGTACTTC
TRBJ2-7 TRBV9 many NA CASSVAPDPRTEQYF TGTGCCAGCAGCGTAGCTCCCGACCCCAGAACCGAGCAGTACTTC
TRBJ1-5 TRBV19 many NA CASMIENQPQHF TGTGCCAGTATGATCGAGAATCAGCCCCAGCATTTT
TRBJ2-5 TRBV25-1 NA NA CASSPLERETQYF TGTGCCAGCAGTCCCCTGGAGCGAGAGACCCAGTACTTC
TRBJ1-1 TRBV4-1 NA NA CASSQAGAGATEAFF TGCGCCAGCAGCCAAGCGGGAGCCGGGGCCACTGAAGCTTTCTTT
TRBJ1-5 TRBV12-3/TRBV12-4 many NA CASSPKMSQPQHF TGTGCCAGCAGTCCTAAGATGTCTCAGCCCCAGCATTTT
TRBJ2-7 TRBV6-1 many NA CASSQSPQGTPYEQYF TGTGCCAGCAGCCAAAGTCCCCAGGGTACCCCCTACGAGCAGTACTTC
TRBJ2-7 TRBV4-1 NA NA CASSQGSRSKEQYF TGCGCCAGCAGCCAAGGATCTCGATCGAAAGAGCAGTACTTC